This TCR beta chain was observed in a study of Graves' ophthalmopathy and Graves' hyperthyroidism. This clonotype was seen many times. CDR1 is DFQATT, CDR2 SNEGSKA, per germline (reference sequence). The CDR3 has 15 residues. With V trimmed by 3 bases and J by 4 bases, 9 bases remained unmatched. Beta-chain TCR CDR3 regions were amplified from RNA transcripts. The library came from an HTBI-primed first-round RT-PCR and a second-round multiplex PCR. Via MiXCR, TCRdb re-called the multiplex PCR reads, giving one row per CDR3 protein. The sample carries over a million distinct CDR3 sequences, 35% to 40% recorded once.

The sequenced sample consisted of peripheral blood or thyroid tissue (not recorded which). This receptor was obtained from an adult man with Graves' hyperthyroidism. This chain connects TRBV20-1 to TRBJ1-5; 7 positions agree with TRBD1. The CDR3 bases are TGCAGTGCTAGCGCAGGGGGTCTAGGGAATCAGCCCCAGCATTTT. It encodes CSASAGGLGNQPQHF.